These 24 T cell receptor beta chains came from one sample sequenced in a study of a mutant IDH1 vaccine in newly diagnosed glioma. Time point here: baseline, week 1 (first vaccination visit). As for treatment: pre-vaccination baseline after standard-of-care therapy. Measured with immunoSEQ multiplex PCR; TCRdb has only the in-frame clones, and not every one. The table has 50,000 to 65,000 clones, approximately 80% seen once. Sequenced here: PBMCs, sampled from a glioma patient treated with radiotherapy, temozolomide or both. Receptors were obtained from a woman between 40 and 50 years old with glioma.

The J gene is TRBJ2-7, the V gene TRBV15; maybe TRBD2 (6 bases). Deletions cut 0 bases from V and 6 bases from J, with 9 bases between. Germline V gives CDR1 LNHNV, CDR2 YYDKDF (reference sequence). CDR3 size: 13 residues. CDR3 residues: CATSRDLGGEQYF. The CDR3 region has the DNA TGTGCCACCAGCAGAGATTTGGGGGGCGAGCAGTACTTC.

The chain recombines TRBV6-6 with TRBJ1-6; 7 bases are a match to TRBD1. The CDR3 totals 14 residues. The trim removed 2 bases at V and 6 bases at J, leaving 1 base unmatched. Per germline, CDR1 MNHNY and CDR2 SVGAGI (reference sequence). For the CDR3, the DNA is TGTGCCAGCAGTTACCAGGGGGGTAATTCACCCCTCCACTTT. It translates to CASSYQGGNSPLHF.

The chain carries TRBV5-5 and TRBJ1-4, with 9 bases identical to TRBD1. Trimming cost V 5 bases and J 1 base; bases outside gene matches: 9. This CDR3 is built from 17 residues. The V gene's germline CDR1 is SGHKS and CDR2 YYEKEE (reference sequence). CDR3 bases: TGTGCCAGCAGATCTACAGGGGGCGCGGTAACTAATGAAAAACTGTTTTTT. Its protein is CASRSTGGAVTNEKLFF.

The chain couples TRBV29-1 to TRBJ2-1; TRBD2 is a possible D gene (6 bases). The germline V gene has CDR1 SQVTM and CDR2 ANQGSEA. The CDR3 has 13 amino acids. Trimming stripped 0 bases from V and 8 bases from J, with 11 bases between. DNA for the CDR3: TGCAGCGTTGAAGAGCCAGGGACTTATGAGCAGTTCTTC. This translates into CSVEEPGTYEQFF.

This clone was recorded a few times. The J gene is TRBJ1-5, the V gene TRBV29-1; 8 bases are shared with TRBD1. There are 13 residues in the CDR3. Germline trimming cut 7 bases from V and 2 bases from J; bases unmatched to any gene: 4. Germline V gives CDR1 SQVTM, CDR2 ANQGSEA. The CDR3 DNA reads TGCAGCGCCATGACAGGGGGCAATCAGCCCCAGCATTTT. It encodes CSAMTGGNQPQHF.

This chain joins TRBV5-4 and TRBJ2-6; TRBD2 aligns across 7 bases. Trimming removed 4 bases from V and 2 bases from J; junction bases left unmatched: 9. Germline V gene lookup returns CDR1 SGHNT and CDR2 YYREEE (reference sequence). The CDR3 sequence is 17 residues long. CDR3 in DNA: TGTGCCAGCAGCCCGTACGGGGGGACCGCTGGGGCCAACGTCCTGACTTTC. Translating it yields CASSPYGGTAGANVLTF.

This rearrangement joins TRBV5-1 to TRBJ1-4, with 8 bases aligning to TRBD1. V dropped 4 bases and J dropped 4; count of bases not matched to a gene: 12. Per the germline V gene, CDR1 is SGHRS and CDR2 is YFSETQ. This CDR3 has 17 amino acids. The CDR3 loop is CASSPLGTGPINEKLFF. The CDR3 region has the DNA TGCGCCAGCAGCCCGCTCGGGACAGGCCCCATTAATGAAAAACTGTTTTTT.

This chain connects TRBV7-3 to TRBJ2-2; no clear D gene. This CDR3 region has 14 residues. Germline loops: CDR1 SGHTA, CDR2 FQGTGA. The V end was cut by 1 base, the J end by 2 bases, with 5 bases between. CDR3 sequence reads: CASSLMGNTGELFF. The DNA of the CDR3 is TGTGCCAGCAGCTTAATGGGTAACACCGGGGAGCTGTTTTTT.

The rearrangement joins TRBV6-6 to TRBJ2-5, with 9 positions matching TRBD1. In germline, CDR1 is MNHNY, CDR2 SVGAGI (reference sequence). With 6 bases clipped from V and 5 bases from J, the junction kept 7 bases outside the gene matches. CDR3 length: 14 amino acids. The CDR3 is CASSTGTGWETQYF. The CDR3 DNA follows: TGTGCCAGCAGCACCGGGACAGGGTGGGAGACCCAGTACTTC.

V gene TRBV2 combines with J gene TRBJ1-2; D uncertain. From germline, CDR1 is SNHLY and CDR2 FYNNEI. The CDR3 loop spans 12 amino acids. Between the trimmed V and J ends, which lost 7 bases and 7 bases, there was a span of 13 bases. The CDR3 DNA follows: TGTGCCAGCACCGAGGGTTATGGTGGCTACACCTTC. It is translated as CASTEGYGGYTF.

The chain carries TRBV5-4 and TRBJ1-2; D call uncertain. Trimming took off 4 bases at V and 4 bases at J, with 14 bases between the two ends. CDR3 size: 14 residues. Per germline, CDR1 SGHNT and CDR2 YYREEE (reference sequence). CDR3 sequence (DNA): TGTGCCAGCAGCCCCCCCGACCTCATCTATGGCTACACCTTC. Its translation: CASSPPDLIYGYTF. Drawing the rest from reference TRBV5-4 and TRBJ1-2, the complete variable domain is ETGVTQSPTHLIKTRGQQVTLRCSSQSGHNTVSWYQQALGQGPQFIFQYYREEENGRGNFPPRFSGLQFPNYSSELNVNALELDDSALYLCASSPPDLIYGYTFGSGTRLTVV.

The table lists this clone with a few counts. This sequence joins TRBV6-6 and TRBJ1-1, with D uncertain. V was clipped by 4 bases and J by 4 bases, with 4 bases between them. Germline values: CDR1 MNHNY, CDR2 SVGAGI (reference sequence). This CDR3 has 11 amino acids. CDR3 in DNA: TGTGCCAGCAGTTCCCCCACTGAAGCTTTCTTT. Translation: CASSSPTEAFF.

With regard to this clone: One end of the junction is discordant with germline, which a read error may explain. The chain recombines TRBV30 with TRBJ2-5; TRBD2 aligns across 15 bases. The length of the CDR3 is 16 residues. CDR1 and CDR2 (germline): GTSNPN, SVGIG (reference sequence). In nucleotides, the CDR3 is TGTGCCGGGAGTGGAGGGACTAGCGGGGGGATGGAGACCCAGTACTTC. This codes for CAGSGGTSGGMETQYF.

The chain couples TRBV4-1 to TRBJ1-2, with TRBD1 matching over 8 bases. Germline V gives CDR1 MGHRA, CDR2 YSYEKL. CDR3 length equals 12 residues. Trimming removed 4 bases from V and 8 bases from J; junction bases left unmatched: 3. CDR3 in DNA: TGCGCCAGCAGCCCGGACAGGGACGGCTACACCTTC. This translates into CASSPDRDGYTF.

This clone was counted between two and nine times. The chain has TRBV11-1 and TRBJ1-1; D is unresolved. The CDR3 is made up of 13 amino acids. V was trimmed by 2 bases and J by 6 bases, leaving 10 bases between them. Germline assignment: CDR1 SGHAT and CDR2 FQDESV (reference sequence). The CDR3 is CASSLMGVAEAFF. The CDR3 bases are TGTGCCAGCAGCTTAATGGGCGTCGCTGAAGCTTTCTTT.

The CDR3 DNA sequence: TGTGCCAGCACCGCAGGGGGCTATAATTCACCCCTCCACTTT. It codes for CASTAGGYNSPLHF. The genes are TRBV2 and TRBJ1-6; 7 nucleotides line up with TRBD1. The CDR3 consists of 14 residues. Germline V gives CDR1 SNHLY, CDR2 FYNNEI. The trim removed 7 bases at V and 3 bases at J, leaving 3 bases unmatched. The full variable domain, rest sourced from reference TRBV2 and TRBJ1-6, is EPEVTQTPSHQVTQMGQEVILRCVPISNHLYFYWYRQILGQKVEFLVSFYNNEISEKSEIFDDQFSVERPDGSNFTLKIRSTKLEDSAMYFCASTAGGYNSPLHFGNGTRLTVT.

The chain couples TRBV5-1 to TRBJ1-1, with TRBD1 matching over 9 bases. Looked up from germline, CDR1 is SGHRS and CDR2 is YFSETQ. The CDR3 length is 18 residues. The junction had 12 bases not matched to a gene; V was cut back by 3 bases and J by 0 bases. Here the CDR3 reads CASSYYPGQGNMNTEAFF. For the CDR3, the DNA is TGCGCCAGCAGCTACTATCCGGGACAGGGAAACATGAACACTGAAGCTTTCTTT.

CDR3 residues: CAISTPSSDYEQYF. The CDR3 coding sequence is TGTGCCATCAGTACCCCCTCTAGCGACTACGAGCAGTACTTC. This rearrangement joins TRBV10-3 to TRBJ2-7; D is possibly TRBD2 (6 bases). Trimming took 5 bases from V and 3 from J, leaving 14 bases between them. Germline CDR1 and CDR2: ENHRY and SYGVKD. The CDR3 runs 14 residues.

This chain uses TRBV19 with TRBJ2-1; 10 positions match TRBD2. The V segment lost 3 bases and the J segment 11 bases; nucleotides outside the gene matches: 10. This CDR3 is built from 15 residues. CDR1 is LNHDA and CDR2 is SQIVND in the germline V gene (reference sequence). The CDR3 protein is CASSIEAGGLDQQFF. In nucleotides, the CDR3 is TGTGCCAGTAGTATTGAAGCGGGGGGGCTCGATCAGCAGTTCTTC. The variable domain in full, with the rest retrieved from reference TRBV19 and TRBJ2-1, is DGGITQSPKYLFRKEGQNVTLSCEQNLNHDAMYWYRQDPGQGLRLIYYSQIVNDFQKGDIAEGYSVSREKKESFPLTVTSAQKNPTAFYLCASSIEAGGLDQQFFGPGTRLTVL.

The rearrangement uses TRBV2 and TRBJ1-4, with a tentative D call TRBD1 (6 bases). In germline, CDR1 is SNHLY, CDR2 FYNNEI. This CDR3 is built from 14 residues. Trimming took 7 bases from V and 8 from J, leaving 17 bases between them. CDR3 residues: CASTKGGFGEKLFF. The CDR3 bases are TGTGCCAGCACGAAAGGGGGGTTTGGGGAAAAACTGTTTTTT. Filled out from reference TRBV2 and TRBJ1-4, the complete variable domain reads EPEVTQTPSHQVTQMGQEVILRCVPISNHLYFYWYRQILGQKVEFLVSFYNNEISEKSEIFDDQFSVERPDGSNFTLKIRSTKLEDSAMYFCASTKGGFGEKLFFGSGTQLSVL.

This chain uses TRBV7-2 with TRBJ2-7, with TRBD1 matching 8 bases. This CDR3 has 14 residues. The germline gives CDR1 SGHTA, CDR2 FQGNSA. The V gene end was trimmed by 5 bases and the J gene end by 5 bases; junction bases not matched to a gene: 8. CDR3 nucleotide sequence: TGTGCCAGCAGCATTAGGACAGGGAACAACGAGCAGTACTTC. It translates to CASSIRTGNNEQYF.

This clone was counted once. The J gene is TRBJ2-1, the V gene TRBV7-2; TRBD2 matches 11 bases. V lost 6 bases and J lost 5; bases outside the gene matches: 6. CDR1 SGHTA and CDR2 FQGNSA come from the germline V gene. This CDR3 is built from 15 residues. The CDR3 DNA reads TGTGCCAGCAGTTTTAGCGGGGGGGGACACAATGAGCAGTTCTTC. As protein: CASSFSGGGHNEQFF.

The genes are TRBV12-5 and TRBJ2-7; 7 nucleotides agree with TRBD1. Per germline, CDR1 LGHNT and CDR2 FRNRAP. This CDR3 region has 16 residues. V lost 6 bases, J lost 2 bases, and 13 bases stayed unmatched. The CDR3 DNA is TGTGCTAGTGGGCTAACCCTAGGGACAGTCCCCTACGAGCAGTACTTC. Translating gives CASGLTLGTVPYEQYF.

The CDR3 is CASISTNYGYTF. CDR3 coding DNA: TGTGCCAGCATCAGTACTAACTATGGCTACACCTTC. J is TRBJ1-2 and V is TRBV6-5; D is undetermined. Looked up from germline, CDR1 is MNHEY and CDR2 is SVGAGI. This CDR3 has 12 amino acids. V gave up 7 bases and J gave up 0 bases, with 6 bases separating them.